This T cell receptor beta chain was observed in a study of T cell repertoires in cytomegalovirus infection. As for the study in general: Epitope selection comprised recently identified HLA-C-restricted CMV epitopes and well-studied HLA-B-restricted CMV epitopes. Through public TCR beta signatures, both CMV infection and matching HLA type were indicated. Study-wide results and caveats: The ex vivo response was dominated by HLA-C-restricted CMV-specific TCR beta clonotypes.

The sample holds a few counts of this clonotype. Its antigen is as yet unknown. V shed 3 bases, J shed 7 bases, and the junction held 17 bases outside the gene matches. Germline loops: CDR1 SGHRS, CDR2 YFSETQ. CDR3 length: 17 amino acids. In TCRdb, the reads were re-called with MiXCR into one record per CDR3 protein. The sample shows approximately 76,000 distinct CDR3 sequences, approximately 42% of them seen only once. Sequenced material: CD8+ T cells from cultured PBMCs, taken from culture after CMV antigen stimulation. This TCR was sampled from a human donor in good health (CMV status not recorded). Some clones in this sample may be carry-over from other donors' samples. The V and J genes are TRBV5-1 and TRBJ1-1; 8 bases agree with TRBD1. This CDR3 reads CASSWGTDMATGGEAFF. The DNA for the CDR3 is TGCGCCAGCAGCTGGGGGACAGACATGGCTACAGGGGGTGAAGCTTTCTTT.